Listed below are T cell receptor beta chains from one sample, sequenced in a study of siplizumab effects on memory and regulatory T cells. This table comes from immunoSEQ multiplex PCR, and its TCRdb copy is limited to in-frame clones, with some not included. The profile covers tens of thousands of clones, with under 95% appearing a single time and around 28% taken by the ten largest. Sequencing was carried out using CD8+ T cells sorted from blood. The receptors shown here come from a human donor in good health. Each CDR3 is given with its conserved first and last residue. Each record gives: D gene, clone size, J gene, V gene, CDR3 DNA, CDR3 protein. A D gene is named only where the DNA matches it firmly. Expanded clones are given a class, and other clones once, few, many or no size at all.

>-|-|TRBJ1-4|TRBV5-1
TGCGCCAGCAACTGGGGAACCGGGACTAATGAAAAACTGTTTTTT
CASNWGTGTNEKLFF
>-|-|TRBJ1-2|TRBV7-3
TGTGCCAGCAGCTTAATGGAGGTCAACTCTTTGGGCTATGGCTACACCTTC
CASSLMEVNSLGYGYTF
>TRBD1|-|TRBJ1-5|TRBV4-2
TGTGCCAGCAGCCAAGAAGGGGGCCCTAATCAGCCCCAGCATTTT
CASSQEGGPNQPQHF
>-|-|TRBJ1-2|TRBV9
TGTGCCAGCAGCGCCGGGAACCTAAACTATGGCTACACCTTC
CASSAGNLNYGYTF
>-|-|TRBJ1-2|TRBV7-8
TGTGCCAGCAGCTTAGAGTCCAGACGCTATGGCTACACCTTC
CASSLESRRYGYTF
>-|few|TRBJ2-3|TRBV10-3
TGTGCCATCAGTGGGGTTTCAGCAGATACGCAGTATTTT
CAISGVSADTQYF
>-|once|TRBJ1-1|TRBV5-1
TGCGCCAGCAGCCCCGGGTGGACTGAAGCTTTCTTT
CASSPGWTEAFF
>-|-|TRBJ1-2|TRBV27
TGTGCCAGCAGCCTCGCGTCCGACTGGGGCTACACCTTC
CASSLASDWGYTF
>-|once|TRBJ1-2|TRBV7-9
TGTGCCAGCAGCCCTGGTCTGGGTTCAGGTTACACCTTC
CASSPGLGSGYTF
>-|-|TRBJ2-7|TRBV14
TGTGCCAGCAGCCAAGATCGGGGCTACGAGCAGTACTTC
CASSQDRGYEQYF
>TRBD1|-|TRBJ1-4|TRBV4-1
TGCGCCAGCAGCCCTACCGGGACAGGAAATGAAAAACTGTTTTTT
CASSPTGTGNEKLFF
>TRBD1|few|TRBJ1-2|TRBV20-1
TGCAGTGCTGACGACAGGGACTACACCTTC
CSADDRDYTF
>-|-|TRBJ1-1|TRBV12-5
TGTGCTAGTGGTTTTTCCCTGCGGGACACCTCGTTATTGAACACTGAAGCTTTCTTT
CASGFSLRDTSLLNTEAFF
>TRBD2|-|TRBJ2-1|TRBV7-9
TGTGCCAGCAGCTTAGCCCCGGGGGGGACCTACAATGAGCAGTTCTTC
CASSLAPGGTYNEQFF
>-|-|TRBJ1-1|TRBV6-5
TGTGCCAGCAGTTGGTTCAACACTGAAGCTTTCTTT
CASSWFNTEAFF
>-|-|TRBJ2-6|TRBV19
TGTGCCAGTAGTATATTGGAGGCGTTTAACGGGGCCAACGTCCTGACTTTC
CASSILEAFNGANVLTF
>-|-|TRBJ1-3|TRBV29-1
TGCAGCGTTGAAGATTGGAAAGAGGGATCTGGAAACACCATATATTTT
CSVEDWKEGSGNTIYF
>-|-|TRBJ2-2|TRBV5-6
TGTGCCAGCAGCTTAATAGGTAACACCGGGGAGCTGTTTTTT
CASSLIGNTGELFF
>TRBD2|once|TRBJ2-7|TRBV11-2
TGTGCCAGCAGCCTATTAGCGGGGGATTACGAGCAGTACTTC
CASSLLAGDYEQYF
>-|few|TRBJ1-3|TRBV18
TGTGCCAGCTCACCTGAGGGCGACTCTGGAAACACCATATATTTT
CASSPEGDSGNTIYF
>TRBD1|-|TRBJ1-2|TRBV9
TGTGCCAGCAGCGTTCGACAGGGAGGCGAAGTTGGCTACACCTTC
CASSVRQGGEVGYTF
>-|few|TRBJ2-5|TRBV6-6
TGTGCCAGCAGTCCTACATCTTTGGAGGGAGAGACCCAGTACTTC
CASSPTSLEGETQYF
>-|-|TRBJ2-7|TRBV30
TGTGCCTGGAGTGGACCGGCCTACGAGCAGTACTTC
CAWSGPAYEQYF
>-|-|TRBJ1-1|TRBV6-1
TGTGCCAGCAGAGGAGGGGGGGGCACTGAAGCTTTCTTT
CASRGGGGTEAFF
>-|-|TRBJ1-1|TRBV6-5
TGTGCCAGCACCTGGGGGCCGGCCACTGAAGCTTTCTTT
CASTWGPATEAFF
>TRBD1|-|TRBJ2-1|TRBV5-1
TGCGCCAGCCTAGATCTCCGGCAGGACAGGGGGTCCTACAATGAGCAGTTCTTC
CASLDLRQDRGSYNEQFF
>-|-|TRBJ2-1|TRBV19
TGTGCCAGTAGTATGGCGGGGAGCTCCTACAATGAGCAGTTCTTC
CASSMAGSSYNEQFF
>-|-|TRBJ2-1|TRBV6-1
TGTGCCAGCAGTGAGGTGGGGACATACAATGAGCAGTTCTTC
CASSEVGTYNEQFF
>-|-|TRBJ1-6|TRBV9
TGTGCCAGCAGCGTTGGTGGGACCTCACCCCTCCACTTT
CASSVGGTSPLHF
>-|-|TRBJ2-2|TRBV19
TGTGCCAGTAGGAGCATCCCGGGACAAATTACCGGGGAGCTGTTTTTT
CASRSIPGQITGELFF